These 9 T cell receptor beta chains share one sample of origin, sequenced in a study of T cells expressing NK-cell markers (TCRdb year 2020). Library method: 5' RACE. TCRdb records Illumina HiSeq 2000 as the sequencer. Following TCRdb reprocessing, every CDR3 protein sequence forms one entry, and DNA is not provided. This sample's table has entries for some 150,000 distinct CDR3 sequences. The top ten clones comprise around a third of the sample. Sample: blood T cells: a sorted CD56 or NKG2C T cell subset, CD4+ or CD8+ T cells, or bulk PBMC T cells (not recorded which). Receptors were obtained from a woman aged 45-59 years in good health. Donor details come from another sample of the same person, matched by shared clones.

The chain has TRBV15 and TRBJ1-1. Germline V gene data show CDR1 as LNHNV and CDR2 as YYDKDF (reference sequence). CDR3 length equals 14 residues. The chain's CDR3 is CATSRDGDRTEAFF.

This chain links TRBV4-1 with TRBJ1-1; the D call of TRBD1 rests on TCRdb alone, since no DNA is present to check it. This CDR3 spans 16 amino acids. Looked up from germline, CDR1 is MGHRA and CDR2 is YSYEKL. CDR3 protein: CASRQFLDRESAEAFF.

The V gene is TRBV12-3 or TRBV12-4, the J gene TRBJ2-4; TCRdb lists TRBD2, though no DNA is available to test this call. This CDR3 has 15 amino acids. CDR3 region: CASSPGLKAKNIQYF.

This chain uses TRBV13 with TRBJ2-7; absent DNA, TCRdb's TRBD1 call cannot be checked. The CDR3 covers 15 residues. Per germline, CDR1 PRHDT and CDR2 FYEKMQ (reference sequence). CDR3 in amino acids: CASSHAGTGLYEQYF.

The rearrangement joins TRBV3-1 to TRBJ1-1. The germline V gene encodes CDR1 LGHDT and CDR2 YNNKEL (reference sequence). This CDR3 has 14 residues. The CDR3: CASSHGLMNTEAFF. Filled out from reference TRBV3-1 and TRBJ1-1, the complete variable domain reads DTAVSQTPKYLVTQMGNDKSIKCEQNLGHDTMYWYKQDSKKFLKIMFSYNNKELIINETVPNRFSPKSPDKAHLNLHINSLELGDSAVYFCASSHGLMNTEAFFGQGTRLTVV.

The rearrangement joins TRBV6-6 to TRBJ2-3; TCRdb calls TRBD1, which cannot be checked without DNA. CDR1 MNHNY and CDR2 SVGAGI come from the germline V gene (reference sequence). The length of the CDR3 is 16 residues. The CDR3 here is CASSSTIDRITDTQYF.

V and J are TRBV7-9 and TRBJ2-3; lacking DNA, the TRBD1 call made by TCRdb goes unchecked. The CDR3 runs to 11 residues. Germline-derived CDR1 and CDR2 are SEHNR and FQNEAQ (reference sequence). Here the CDR3 reads CASSSGSTPHF. The complete variable domain, with remaining parts taken from reference TRBV7-9 and TRBJ2-3, reads DTGVSQNPRHKITKRGQNVTFRCDPISEHNRLYWYRQTLGQGPEFLTYFQNEAQLEKSRLLSDRFSAERPKGSFSTLEIQRTEQGDSAMYLCASSSGSTPHFGPGTRLTVL.

The chain combines TRBV20-1 with TRBJ1-1. Germline V lookup: CDR1 DFQATT, CDR2 SNEGSKA (reference sequence). The CDR3 totals 15 residues. CDR3 protein: CSARASRWSNTEAFF.

The gene calls are TRBV15 and TRBJ1-6; absent DNA, TCRdb's TRBD1 call cannot be checked. The CDR3 is 15 amino acids. CDR1 is LNHNV and CDR2 is YYDKDF in the germline V gene (reference sequence). This CDR3 reads CATSTQTESNSPLHF. The entire variable domain, with the rest obtained from reference TRBV15 and TRBJ1-6, is as follows: DAMVIQNPRYQVTQFGKPVTLSCSQTLNHNVMYWYQQKSSQAPKLLFHYYDKDFNNEADTPDNFQSRRPNTSFCFLDIRSPGLGDTAMYLCATSTQTESNSPLHFGNGTRLTVT.